This is a list of T cell receptor beta chains from one sample in a study of brain T cells in children with intractable seizures. The data were produced by immunoSEQ multiplex PCR, yet TCRdb's version contains in-frame clones alone and is incomplete. The data show roughly 80,000 clones, around nine tenths seen once. Here the sequenced sample was peripheral blood, taken at surgery. The receptors derive from a girl aged 2 to 9 with Rasmussen encephalitis and intractable seizures. CDR3s include the opening cysteine and the closing phenylalanine or tryptophan. D genes are given only for firm matches. Expanded clones get a size class; other rows say once, few or many, or leave the size out.

j_gene: TRBJ2-1; v_gene: TRBV24-1; abundance: -; d_gene: -; CDR3aa: CATSDPPVNEQFF
j_gene: TRBJ1-2; v_gene: TRBV6-6; abundance: -; d_gene: -; CDR3aa: CASSYTGPNYGYTF
j_gene: TRBJ1-1; v_gene: TRBV7-8; abundance: -; d_gene: -; CDR3aa: CASSTATEAFF
j_gene: TRBJ2-5; v_gene: TRBV20-1; abundance: -; d_gene: TRBD2; CDR3aa: CSASMSGLAGGGETQYF
j_gene: TRBJ2-1; v_gene: TRBV5-1; abundance: -; d_gene: -; CDR3aa: CASSLGTAPEEQFF
j_gene: TRBJ2-1; v_gene: TRBV27; abundance: -; d_gene: TRBD2; CDR3aa: CASSLRLADDEQFF
j_gene: TRBJ2-2; v_gene: TRBV10-3; abundance: -; d_gene: -; CDR3aa: CAISSDSSNTGELFF
j_gene: TRBJ1-2; v_gene: TRBV9; abundance: once; d_gene: TRBD1; CDR3aa: CASSARTGGLGGYTF
j_gene: TRBJ2-7; v_gene: TRBV3-1/TRBV3-2; abundance: -; d_gene: TRBD2; CDR3aa: CASSQERTSFEQYF
j_gene: TRBJ1-5; v_gene: TRBV10-1; abundance: -; d_gene: -; CDR3aa: CASSENSNQPQHF
j_gene: TRBJ1-2; v_gene: TRBV6-5; abundance: -; d_gene: -; CDR3aa: CASSYSGGGYTF
j_gene: TRBJ1-1; v_gene: TRBV5-4; abundance: -; d_gene: -; CDR3aa: CASAGWGDTEAFF
j_gene: TRBJ2-7; v_gene: TRBV12-3/TRBV12-4; abundance: once; d_gene: -; CDR3aa: CASSLALSDEQYF
j_gene: TRBJ2-2; v_gene: TRBV5-4; abundance: -; d_gene: -; CDR3aa: CASSLQASNTGELFF
j_gene: TRBJ2-7; v_gene: TRBV6-1; abundance: -; d_gene: -; CDR3aa: CASSDLGTPPYEQYF
j_gene: TRBJ2-7; v_gene: TRBV19; abundance: -; d_gene: TRBD2; CDR3aa: CASSPQRGGSYEQYF
j_gene: TRBJ2-5; v_gene: TRBV11-2; abundance: -; d_gene: -; CDR3aa: CASSLDTRGYSTQYF
j_gene: TRBJ2-6; v_gene: TRBV28; abundance: -; d_gene: -; CDR3aa: CASSSIGRSGANVLTF
j_gene: TRBJ1-1; v_gene: TRBV13; abundance: once; d_gene: TRBD1; CDR3aa: CASSLTGGQEAFF
j_gene: TRBJ1-6; v_gene: TRBV20-1; abundance: once; d_gene: -; CDR3aa: CSASGQWDGSGSPLHF
j_gene: TRBJ1-1; v_gene: TRBV28; abundance: -; d_gene: -; CDR3aa: CASSSGGNTEAFF
j_gene: TRBJ1-1; v_gene: TRBV18; abundance: -; d_gene: -; CDR3aa: CASSLGIEAFF
j_gene: TRBJ2-4; v_gene: TRBV9; abundance: -; d_gene: TRBD2; CDR3aa: CASSVGPGLAGNIQYF
j_gene: TRBJ1-2; v_gene: TRBV5-8; abundance: -; d_gene: -; CDR3aa: CASSLLAGQNYGYTF
j_gene: TRBJ2-1; v_gene: TRBV7-3; abundance: -; d_gene: -; CDR3aa: CASSLSSRTSSYNEQFF
j_gene: TRBJ1-4; v_gene: TRBV19; abundance: few; d_gene: -; CDR3aa: CASTHPTGGNEKLFF
j_gene: TRBJ2-2; v_gene: TRBV3-1/TRBV3-2; abundance: once; d_gene: -; CDR3aa: CASSGRQGRELFF
j_gene: TRBJ1-4; v_gene: TRBV5-1; abundance: -; d_gene: -; CDR3aa: CASSLTATNEKLFF
j_gene: TRBJ1-1; v_gene: TRBV28; abundance: -; d_gene: -; CDR3aa: CASSPLRTANTEAFF
j_gene: TRBJ1-4; v_gene: TRBV30; abundance: -; d_gene: -; CDR3aa: CAWNAGSNEKLFF
j_gene: TRBJ2-2; v_gene: TRBV23-1; abundance: -; d_gene: -; CDR3aa: CASSQSGRVAGELFF
j_gene: TRBJ2-3; v_gene: TRBV4-1; abundance: -; d_gene: -; CDR3aa: CASSQGLAPSTDTQYF
j_gene: TRBJ2-7; v_gene: TRBV27; abundance: -; d_gene: TRBD2; CDR3aa: CASSSKGLAWYEQYF
j_gene: TRBJ1-4; v_gene: TRBV30; abundance: -; d_gene: -; CDR3aa: CAWSVEKLFF
j_gene: TRBJ1-1; v_gene: TRBV7-9; abundance: -; d_gene: -; CDR3aa: CASSLAGPDAFF
j_gene: TRBJ2-7; v_gene: TRBV12-2; abundance: -; d_gene: -; CDR3aa: CASRLGGRYEQYF
j_gene: TRBJ2-2; v_gene: TRBV7-9; abundance: -; d_gene: TRBD1; CDR3aa: CASSFRGLTGELFF
j_gene: TRBJ1-1; v_gene: TRBV4-2; abundance: -; d_gene: -; CDR3aa: CASSPSAQAEAFF
j_gene: TRBJ1-3; v_gene: TRBV21-1; abundance: -; d_gene: -; CDR3aa: CASTLDCSGNTIYF
j_gene: TRBJ2-7; v_gene: TRBV29-1; abundance: -; d_gene: -; CDR3aa: CSVGTTPNEQYF